Here is one T cell receptor beta chain with its context. What it binds is not known. The CDR3 has 12 amino acids. V dropped 6 bases and J dropped 5 bases, with 13 bases sitting between them. Germline V CDR1 and CDR2: DFQATT, SNEGSKA (reference sequence). These data are taken from a study of T cells in Graves' hyperthyroidism and ophthalmopathy. RNA transcripts provided the source from which TCR beta CDR3 regions were amplified. RT-PCR in the first round (using the HTBI primer set) targeted the TCR CDR3. From the multiplex PCR reads, TCRdb called clonotypes with MiXCR, one entry per CDR3 protein. The profile shows 400,000 to 600,000 distinct CDR3 sequences, 16% of them singletons. Each ophthalmopathy patient scored at least 3 on the Clinical Activity Score and at least 4 on NOSPECS grade, with duration under 3 months. The study excluded patients with uncontrolled infection, other autoimmune disease, pregnancy or lactation.

Study outcomes and limitations: Researchers found most expanded thyroid clonotypes above 0.001 in blood as well. Classification by a 13 V-J model distinguished ophthalmopathy from stable hyperthyroidism.

The source is a woman in her twenties or thirties with Graves' ophthalmopathy. The chain links TRBV20-1 to TRBJ1-2; D is possibly TRBD1 (5 bases). The sample comprised blood. DNA of the CDR3: TGCAGTGCCACCTCGGGGCGATATGGCTACACCTTC. Its translation is CSATSGRYGYTF.